The TCR beta chain under discussion was sequenced for a study of T cells after yellow fever vaccination (dated by TCRdb to the late 2010s). Describing the broader study: The SMART-Seq v4 Ultra Low Input RNA kit was used to prepare libraries from fractions with low cell numbers. To track T-cell clones before and after primary and booster YFV17D yellow fever vaccination, bulk TCR alpha and beta repertoires were sequenced longitudinally. Two healthy male donors, one aged 18 to 30 and one aged 30 to 40 years, were included in the cohort. Blood was collected at multiple timepoints before and after primary and secondary immunization, and bulk PBMC replicates and cell subsets were isolated. Results the study describes overall, beyond this receptor: Because the study included only a couple of donors, the extent to which the findings can be generalized is limited. A small fraction of clonotypes showed up in both the CD4 and CD8 compartments, probably as a result of convergent recombination. Compared with the primary T-cell response, the secondary T-cell response was weaker but faster, peaking on day 5 rather than day 15. After the booster, most clones that had expanded after primary vaccination were detected again (roughly 96% of CD4 and 88% of CD8), suggesting broad maintenance of memory. Computational filtering was needed because FACS-sorted repertoires could contain abundant contaminating clonotypes from the bulk population.

Synthesis of TCR cDNA relied on 5'RACE template switching, a step that introduced a universal primer site along with unique molecular identifiers. cDNA synthesis was primed from both the TCR alpha and TCR beta constant segments. Library amplification used two PCR steps, and the second PCR step added sample barcodes and sequencing adapters. Sequencing of libraries was performed on Illumina HiSeq 2500 (2x100 bp) or NovaSeq (2x150 bp). The original pipeline was this. MIGEC was used to demultiplex reads and collapse the reads into UMI consensus sequences, and MiXCR was used for V(D)J alignment. Using edgeR on replicate PBMC samples, clonotypes were called vaccine-responding if FDR was below 0.01 and the log2 fold change was above 5 up to day 15. Bulk clonotypes were assigned CD4 or CD8 identity according to which sequenced CD4 or CD8 repertoire held them at higher abundance. The raw public reads went through TCRdb reprocessing: fastp at Q25, MiXCR clone calling, in-frame beta chains kept. Entries that share a CDR3 protein sequence are merged under the most common genes and DNA. The V and J calls, along with clone size, are taken from TCRdb and not from the paper's own processing. The sample has 300,000 to 450,000 distinct CDR3 sequences on record, over 5% of them singletons. About 15% of the sample is held by the ten biggest clonotypes.

From the germline V gene, CDR1 is SGHRS and CDR2 is YFSETQ. Trimming accounts for 4 bases at V and 5 bases at J, while the number of junction bases matched to no gene is 9. The CDR3 numbers 15 residues from cysteine through phenylalanine. The CDR3 DNA has 45 bases and is translated from base 1. The sample's treatment or condition, from its label and the paper: live attenuated yellow fever vaccine strain. At each blood-draw timepoint, two biological replicates of bulk PBMCs were obtained. A standard Ficoll-Paque protocol was used to isolate PBMCs from peripheral blood. TriZol was used to extract RNA from bulk PBMCs, CD4 and CD8 fractions, and dextramer-positive and dextramer-negative fractions. In its sample, this clonotype was seen a few times. Its antigen remains undetermined. No clone much larger than this one lies a single base away; base qualities are absent.

Sample: PBMCs, taken 5 days after the yellow fever booster vaccination. This chain is built from TRBV5-1 and TRBJ2-1, with 7 bases matching TRBD2. The receptor was isolated from a man aged 25 to 45 who received the YFV17D yellow fever vaccine. The CDR3 amino acid sequence is: CASSPRASGDNEQFF. The nucleotide sequence reads as follows: TGCGCCAGCAGCCCTCGGGCTAGCGGTGACAATGAGCAGTTCTTC.